A selection of T cell receptor beta chains follows, all from one sample in a study of blood T cell repertoires in COVID-19. Assay used: immunoSEQ multiplex PCR; TCRdb lists only in-frame clones, some missing. The sample lists approximately 310,000 clones; roughly 84% were seen once. The source material was peripheral blood. These receptors originate from a man aged 50 to 59 with active or convalescent COVID-19. CDR3s include the opening cysteine and the closing phenylalanine or tryptophan. Fields, in order: J gene, D gene, V gene, CDR3 length, clone size, CDR3 DNA, CDR3 protein. A D gene is named only where the DNA matches it firmly. Size values are once, few and many counts, or a class for expanded clones, and some rows have none.

TRBJ1-5	TRBD1	TRBV19	18	few	TGTGCCAGTAGTAACCGGGACAGTTTTATTTTTAGCAATCAGCCCCAGCATTTT	CASSNRDSFIFSNQPQHF
TRBJ1-3	NA	TRBV7-2	14	NA	TGTGCCAGCACCTACGGGGGGGCTGGAAACACCATATATTTT	CASTYGGAGNTIYF
TRBJ2-5	NA	TRBV2	13	NA	TGTGCCAGCAGTGAAAGGGGAAGTGAGACCCAGTACTTC	CASSERGSETQYF
TRBJ1-1	TRBD1	TRBV28	16	NA	TGTGCCAGCATGAAAGGGGGCGCTATTATGAACACTGAAGCTTTCTTT	CASMKGGAIMNTEAFF
TRBJ1-5	NA	TRBV4-2	16	NA	TGTGCCAGCAGCCCGGTGGCGGGGGGCGCGGGTCAGCCCCAGCATTTT	CASSPVAGGAGQPQHF
TRBJ1-2	NA	TRBV5-4	13	NA	TGTGCCAGCTGCCTTCAGGGGCAGTATGGCTACACCTTC	CASCLQGQYGYTF
TRBJ2-3	NA	TRBV4-2	18	NA	TGTGCCAGCAGCCAAAACACTGGGGCTGCTGGTGTCGAAGATACGCAGTATTTT	CASSQNTGAAGVEDTQYF
TRBJ1-3	TRBD1	TRBV19	15	NA	TGTGCCGCAGGGGGAAGGGAGCCCTCTGGAAACACCATATATTTT	CAAGGREPSGNTIYF
TRBJ1-6	TRBD1	TRBV30	13	NA	TGTGCCTGTTCCGACAGGGGAGAATCACCCCTCCACTTT	CACSDRGESPLHF
TRBJ2-6	NA	TRBV9	14	NA	TGTGCCAGCAGCCCGTTCTCTGGGGCCAACGTCCTGACTTTC	CASSPFSGANVLTF
TRBJ2-2	NA	TRBV28	13	NA	TGTGCCAGCAGTGCGGGGACAGTCGGGGAGCTGTTTTTT	CASSAGTVGELFF
TRBJ2-1	NA	TRBV27	15	NA	TGTGCCAGCAGTATTTTCGGGGGTCCCTACAATGAGCAGTTCTTC	CASSIFGGPYNEQFF
TRBJ1-5	TRBD1	TRBV19	14	once	TGTGCCAGTACCTCGGGACAGGGGGCTGAGCCCCAGCATTTT	CASTSGQGAEPQHF
TRBJ2-1	TRBD2	TRBV14	14	once	TGTGCCAGCAGCCCGGATAGCGGGAGGAATGAGCAGTTCTTC	CASSPDSGRNEQFF
TRBJ2-7	NA	TRBV28	12	NA	TGTGCCAGCTGGAGGAGGGGCTACGAGCAGTACTTC	CASWRRGYEQYF
TRBJ1-2	NA	TRBV28	12	NA	TGTGCCAGCAGTGGACAGATAATATCCTACACCTTC	CASSGQIISYTF
TRBJ2-2	NA	TRBV11-3	16	once	TGTGCCAGCAGCGACGCTAGGAGGGGGCAGTCCGGGGAGCTGTTTTTT	CASSDARRGQSGELFF
TRBJ2-3	TRBD1	TRBV5-1	16	NA	TGCGCCAGCAGCTTGGTGGGCAGGGGGCTTGCAGATACGCAGTATTTT	CASSLVGRGLADTQYF
TRBJ1-5	TRBD1	TRBV19	15	NA	TGTGCCAGTAGCCAGGACAGGGGGGTCAATCAGCCCCAGCATTTT	CASSQDRGVNQPQHF
TRBJ2-1	NA	TRBV9	16	NA	TGTGCCAGCAGCGTAGGGCCGGGGAGCTCCTACAATGAGCAGTTCTTC	CASSVGPGSSYNEQFF
TRBJ2-5	NA	TRBV11-2	14	NA	TGTGCCAGCAGCTTAGATAGACTGAGGGAGACCCAGTACTTC	CASSLDRLRETQYF
TRBJ1-2	TRBD1	TRBV27	14	NA	TGTGCCAGCAGTTTGTCCCGGGACAGGTATGGCTACACCTTC	CASSLSRDRYGYTF
TRBJ1-2	NA	TRBV25-1	17	NA	TGTGCCAGCAGTGAAGAAATAGGACGGGAATTGATGGGTGGCTACACCTTC	CASSEEIGRELMGGYTF
TRBJ2-3	TRBD2	TRBV4-3	16	NA	TGCGCCAGCAGCCGGGTTCGCGGGAGCAGCACAGATACGCAGTATTTT	CASSRVRGSSTDTQYF
TRBJ2-7	NA	TRBV5-1	13	NA	TGCGCCAGCAGCCCCGACAGCTCCTACGAGCAGTACTTC	CASSPDSSYEQYF
TRBJ1-2	TRBD1	TRBV28	15	NA	TGTGCCAGCAGTGCCCCGGGACAGGGGAACTATGGCTACACCTTC	CASSAPGQGNYGYTF
TRBJ1-6	TRBD1	TRBV9	18	NA	TGTGCCAGCAGCGTACGGGACAGTCTCGTCTCCTATAATTCACCCCTCCACTTT	CASSVRDSLVSYNSPLHF
TRBJ1-2	NA	TRBV28	20	NA	TGTGCCAGCAGTTTAGCTACCCCTCCTCACGACAGGACCTACGACTATGGCTACACCTTC	CASSLATPPHDRTYDYGYTF
TRBJ1-2	NA	TRBV5-1	16	NA	TGCGCCAGCAGCTCTGTCGACAGCGACCTTAACTATGGCTACACCTTC	CASSSVDSDLNYGYTF
TRBJ1-1	NA	TRBV28	13	NA	TGTGCCAGCAGTGTCGTCCCGGGGTTCCCAGCTTTCTTT	CASSVVPGFPAFF
TRBJ2-3	NA	TRBV7-2	13	NA	TGTGCCAGCAGCTTAGCGTCAGTAGATACGCAGTATTTT	CASSLASVDTQYF
TRBJ2-3	TRBD1	TRBV5-1	15	NA	TGCGCCAGCAGCTCAGGGACAGGAAACACAGATACGCAGTATTTT	CASSSGTGNTDTQYF
TRBJ1-6	TRBD1	TRBV2	15	NA	TGTGCCAGCAGTGTTGGACAGGGGGCAAGATCACCCCTCCACTTT	CASSVGQGARSPLHF
TRBJ1-6	NA	TRBV2	14	NA	TGTGCCAGCAGTAACCGGTGGGGGGAGTCACCCCTCCACTTT	CASSNRWGESPLHF
TRBJ1-2	NA	TRBV5-4	11	NA	TGTGCCAGCAGCGCTTTCGAGGGCTACACCTTC	CASSAFEGYTF
TRBJ2-1	NA	TRBV27	13	NA	TGTGCCAGCAGTTTACAGGGGCACAATGAGCAGTTCTTC	CASSLQGHNEQFF
TRBJ1-2	NA	TRBV30	15	NA	TGTGCCTGGAGTGTAAGTGGGGCGGTCTTGAGTGGCTACACCTTC	CAWSVSGAVLSGYTF
TRBJ1-4	NA	TRBV6-2/TRBV6-3	14	NA	TGTGCCAGCAGTCGGGGTGAGGAAGCTGAAAAACTGTTTTTT	CASSRGEEAEKLFF
TRBJ1-2	TRBD1	TRBV9	14	few	TGTGCCAGCAGCCTAGCTGGGACAGCGTATGGCTACACCTTC	CASSLAGTAYGYTF
TRBJ2-7	NA	TRBV6-1	17	NA	TGTGCCAGCAGTGTAAGGTCGGAAGGGGGAATCTCCTACGAGCAGTACTTC	CASSVRSEGGISYEQYF
TRBJ2-6	TRBD1	TRBV7-2	15	NA	TGTGCCAGCAGCGCTACAGGGGGAACGGCCAACGTCCTGACTTTC	CASSATGGTANVLTF
TRBJ1-1	TRBD1	TRBV11-2	16	NA	TGTGCCAGCACTTCCCCCGGGACAGGGTATTTTGGGGAAGCTTTCTTT	CASTSPGTGYFGEAFF
TRBJ2-7	NA	TRBV27	15	NA	TGTGCCAGCAGGAGCAAGCTGGTGGGGCGCTACGAGCAGTACTTC	CASRSKLVGRYEQYF
TRBJ1-4	NA	TRBV5-3	16	NA	TGTGCCAGAAGCTCAGGCAGGGTGGCCGTTTGGGAAAAACTGTTTTTT	CARSSGRVAVWEKLFF
TRBJ2-7	TRBD1	TRBV27	14	few	TGTGCCAGCAGCCTCAGACAGGGGGGCTACGAGCAGTACTTC	CASSLRQGGYEQYF
TRBJ1-2	NA	TRBV7-9	14	NA	TGTGCCAGCAGCTTAATTTCTGGGAGGTATGGCTACACCTTC	CASSLISGRYGYTF
TRBJ2-3	NA	TRBV20-1	13	NA	TGCAGTGCTAGTAAAGCTAGCACAGATACGCAGTATTTT	CSASKASTDTQYF
TRBJ2-7	NA	TRBV2	14	NA	TGTGCCAGCAGTGGGGACATTTCCTCCTACGAGCAGTACTTC	CASSGDISSYEQYF
TRBJ2-1	NA	TRBV9	15	NA	TGTGCCAGCAGCGTACGGGGGAGCTCCTACAATGAGCAGTTCTTC	CASSVRGSSYNEQFF